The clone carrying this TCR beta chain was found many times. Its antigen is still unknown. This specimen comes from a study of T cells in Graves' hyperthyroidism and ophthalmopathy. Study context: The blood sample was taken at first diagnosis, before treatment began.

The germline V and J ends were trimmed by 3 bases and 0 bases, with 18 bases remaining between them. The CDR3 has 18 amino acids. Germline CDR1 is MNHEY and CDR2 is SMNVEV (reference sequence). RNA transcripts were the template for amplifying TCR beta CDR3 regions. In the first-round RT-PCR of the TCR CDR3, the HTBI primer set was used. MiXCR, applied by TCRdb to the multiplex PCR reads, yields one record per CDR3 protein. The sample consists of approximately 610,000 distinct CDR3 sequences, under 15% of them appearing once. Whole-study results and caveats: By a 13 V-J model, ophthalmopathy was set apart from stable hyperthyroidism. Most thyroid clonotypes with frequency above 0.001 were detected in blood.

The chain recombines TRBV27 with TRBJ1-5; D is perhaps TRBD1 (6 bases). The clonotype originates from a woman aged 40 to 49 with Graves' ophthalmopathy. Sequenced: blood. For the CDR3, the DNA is TGTGCCAGCAGTTTTGCCCCGAGCAGGGGCGATAGCAATCAGCCCCAGCATTTT. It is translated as CASSFAPSRGDSNQPQHF.